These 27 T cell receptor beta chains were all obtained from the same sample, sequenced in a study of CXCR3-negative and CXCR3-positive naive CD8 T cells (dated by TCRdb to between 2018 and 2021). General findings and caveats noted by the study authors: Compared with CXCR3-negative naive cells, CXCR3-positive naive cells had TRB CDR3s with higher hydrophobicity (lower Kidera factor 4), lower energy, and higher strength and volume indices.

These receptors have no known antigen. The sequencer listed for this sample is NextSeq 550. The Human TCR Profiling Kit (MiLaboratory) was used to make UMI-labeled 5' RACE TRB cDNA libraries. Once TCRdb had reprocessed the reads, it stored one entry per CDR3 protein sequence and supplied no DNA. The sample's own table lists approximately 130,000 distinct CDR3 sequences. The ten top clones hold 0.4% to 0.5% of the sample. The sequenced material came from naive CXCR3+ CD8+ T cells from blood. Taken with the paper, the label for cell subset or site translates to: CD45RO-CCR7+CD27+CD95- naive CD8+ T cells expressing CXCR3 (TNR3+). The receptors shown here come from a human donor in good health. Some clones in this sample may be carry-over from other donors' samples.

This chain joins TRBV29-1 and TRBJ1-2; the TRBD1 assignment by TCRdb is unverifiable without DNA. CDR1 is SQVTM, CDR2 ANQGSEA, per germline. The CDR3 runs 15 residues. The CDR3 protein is CSVEDQGQGGYGYTF.

CDR3 region: CASSLGRQATDTQYF. V is TRBV7-9 and J is TRBJ2-3; TCRdb selects TRBD1, and the lack of DNA leaves this call unchecked. The germline V gene has CDR1 SEHNR and CDR2 FQNEAQ (reference sequence). The CDR3 loop spans 15 amino acids.

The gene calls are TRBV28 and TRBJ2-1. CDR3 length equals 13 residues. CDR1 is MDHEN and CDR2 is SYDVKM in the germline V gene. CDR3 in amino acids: CASSPNDDNEQFF.

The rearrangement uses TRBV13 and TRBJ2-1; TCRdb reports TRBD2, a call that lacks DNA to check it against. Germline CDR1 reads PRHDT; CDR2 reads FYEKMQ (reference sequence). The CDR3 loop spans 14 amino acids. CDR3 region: CASSGQGTYNEQFF.

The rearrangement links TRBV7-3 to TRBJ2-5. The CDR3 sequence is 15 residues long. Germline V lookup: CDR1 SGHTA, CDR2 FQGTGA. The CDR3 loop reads CASSLFLSSQETQYF.

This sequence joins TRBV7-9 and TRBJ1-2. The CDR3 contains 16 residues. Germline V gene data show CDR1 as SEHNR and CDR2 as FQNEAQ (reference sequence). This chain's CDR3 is CAITYTSTGARLGYTF.

The CDR3 loop is CSAYTGEGFGETQYF. This sequence joins TRBV20-1 and TRBJ2-5; absent DNA, TCRdb's TRBD2 call cannot be checked. Germline V gene lookup returns CDR1 DFQATT and CDR2 SNEGSKA (reference sequence). This CDR3 has 15 amino acids.

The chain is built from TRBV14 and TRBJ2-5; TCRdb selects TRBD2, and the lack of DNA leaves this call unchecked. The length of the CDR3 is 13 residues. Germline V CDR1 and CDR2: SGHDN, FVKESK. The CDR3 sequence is CASSQRLEETQYF.

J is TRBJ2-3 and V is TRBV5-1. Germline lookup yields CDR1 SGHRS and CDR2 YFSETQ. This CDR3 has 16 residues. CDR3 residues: CASSLESYISTDTQYF.

The CDR3 here is CSVSPWGEETQYF. The chain is built from TRBV29-1 and TRBJ2-5. CDR3 size: 13 residues. CDR1 is SQVTM, CDR2 ANQGSEA, per germline.

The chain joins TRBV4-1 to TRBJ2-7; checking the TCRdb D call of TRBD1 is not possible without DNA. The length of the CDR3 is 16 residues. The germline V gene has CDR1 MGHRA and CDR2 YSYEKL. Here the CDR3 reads CASSQDPRQGAYEQYF.

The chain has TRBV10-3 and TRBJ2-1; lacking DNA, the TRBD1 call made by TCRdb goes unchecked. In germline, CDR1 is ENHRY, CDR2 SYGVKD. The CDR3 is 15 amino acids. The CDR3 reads CATLGQGIVGNEQFF.

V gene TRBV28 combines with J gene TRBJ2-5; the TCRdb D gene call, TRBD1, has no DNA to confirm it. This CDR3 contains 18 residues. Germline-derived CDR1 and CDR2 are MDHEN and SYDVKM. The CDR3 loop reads CASCQRTGDLGPGETQYF.

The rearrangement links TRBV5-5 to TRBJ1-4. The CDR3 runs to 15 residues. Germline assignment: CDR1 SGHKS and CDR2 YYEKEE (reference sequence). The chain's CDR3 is CASSIGGPPAEKLFF. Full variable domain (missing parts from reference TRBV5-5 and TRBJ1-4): DAGVTQSPTHLIKTRGQQVTLRCSPISGHKSVSWYQQVLGQGPQFIFQYYEKEERGRGNFPDRFSARQFPNYSSELNVNALLLGDSALYLCASSIGGPPAEKLFFGSGTQLSVL.

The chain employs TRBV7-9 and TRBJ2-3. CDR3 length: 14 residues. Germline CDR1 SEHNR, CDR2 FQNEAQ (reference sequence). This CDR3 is CASIGSWDTDTQYF.

The CDR3 sequence is CSVLRDSQETQYF. V is TRBV29-1 and J is TRBJ2-5; TCRdb selects TRBD1, and the lack of DNA leaves this call unchecked. This CDR3 contains 13 residues. From germline, CDR1 is SQVTM and CDR2 ANQGSEA.

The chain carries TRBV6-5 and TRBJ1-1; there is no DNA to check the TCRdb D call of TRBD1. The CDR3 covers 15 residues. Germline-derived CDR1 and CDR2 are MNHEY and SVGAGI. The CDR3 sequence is CASSYGTGRDTEAFF.

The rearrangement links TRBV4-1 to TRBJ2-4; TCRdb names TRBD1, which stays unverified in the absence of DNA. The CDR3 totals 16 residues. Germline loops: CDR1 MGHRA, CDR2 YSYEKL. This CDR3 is CASSQGHPGAKNIQYF.

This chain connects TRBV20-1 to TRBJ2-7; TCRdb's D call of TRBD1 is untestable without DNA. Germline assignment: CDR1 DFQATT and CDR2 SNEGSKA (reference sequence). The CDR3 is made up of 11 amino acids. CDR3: CRARTGYEQYF.

CDR3 sequence: CASVETGYTGELFF. The rearrangement links TRBV5-1 to TRBJ2-2; lacking DNA, the TRBD1 call made by TCRdb goes unchecked. Germline CDR1 and CDR2: SGHRS and YFSETQ. The CDR3 has 14 amino acids. The full variable domain, completed using reference TRBV5-1 and TRBJ2-2, is KAGVTQTPRYLIKTRGQQVTLSCSPISGHRSVSWYQQTPGQGLQFLFEYFSETQRNKGNFPGRFSGRQFSNSRSEMNVSTLELGDSALYLCASVETGYTGELFFGEGSRLTVL.

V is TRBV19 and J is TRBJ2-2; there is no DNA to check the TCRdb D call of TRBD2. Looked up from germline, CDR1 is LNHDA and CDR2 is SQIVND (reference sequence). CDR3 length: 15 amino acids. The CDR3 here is CATEAGLGLTGELFF.

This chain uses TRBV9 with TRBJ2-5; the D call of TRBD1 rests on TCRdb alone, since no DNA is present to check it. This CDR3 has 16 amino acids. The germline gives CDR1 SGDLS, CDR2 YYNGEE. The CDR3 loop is CASSASGGNSQETQYF.

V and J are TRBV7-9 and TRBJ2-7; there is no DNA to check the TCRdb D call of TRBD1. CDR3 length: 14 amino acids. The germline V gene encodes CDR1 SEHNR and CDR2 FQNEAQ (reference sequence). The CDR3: CASSLAGARYEQYF.

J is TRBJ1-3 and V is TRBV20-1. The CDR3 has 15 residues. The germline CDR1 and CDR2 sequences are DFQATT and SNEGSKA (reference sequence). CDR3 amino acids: CSARAGSFPGNTIYF.

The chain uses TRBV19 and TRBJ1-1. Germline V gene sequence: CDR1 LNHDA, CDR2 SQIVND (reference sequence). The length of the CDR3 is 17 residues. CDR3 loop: CASSIVVYGDLNTEAFF.

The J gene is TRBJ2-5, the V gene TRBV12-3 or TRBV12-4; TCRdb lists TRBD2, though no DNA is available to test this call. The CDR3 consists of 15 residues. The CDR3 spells CASSFGSGGQETQYF.

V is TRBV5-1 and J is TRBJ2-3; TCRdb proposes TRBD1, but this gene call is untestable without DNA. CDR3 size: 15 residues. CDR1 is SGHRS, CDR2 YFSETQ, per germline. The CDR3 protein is CASSLPGQGRDTQYF.